The rows below give T cell receptor beta chains drawn from one sample of a study of T cell responses to AZD1222 COVID-19 vaccine. Sequencing was performed with immunoSEQ multiplex PCR; in TCRdb, only in-frame clones are kept and a portion is missing. Of fewer than 150,000 clones in the sample, approximately 89% were seen once. The material sequenced was peripheral blood, taken 28 days after the second AZD1222 dose. The source of these receptors is an adult who received the AZD1222 COVID-19 vaccine. CDR3s include the opening cysteine and the closing phenylalanine or tryptophan. The order of the fields is D gene, clone size, V gene, J gene, CDR3 DNA, CDR3 protein. D genes are given only for firm matches. Size values are once, few and many counts, or a class for expanded clones, and some rows have none.

>NA|NA|TRBV6-5|TRBJ1-1
TGTGCCAGCATGAGCTTAGGGACTGAAGCTTTCTTT
CASMSLGTEAFF
>NA|NA|TRBV11-1|TRBJ1-5
TGTGCCAGCAGCTTAGATAACGCCCAGCCCCAGCATTTT
CASSLDNAQPQHF
>NA|NA|TRBV24-1|TRBJ1-1
TGTGCCACCAGTTTAAAGACAGCCTCGATGAACACTGAAGCTTTCTTT
CATSLKTASMNTEAFF
>NA|NA|TRBV15|TRBJ2-7
TGTGCCACCAGCAGAGATCGCGGACAAAGCCACGAGCAGTACTTC
CATSRDRGQSHEQYF
>NA|NA|TRBV7-2|TRBJ2-7
TGTGCCAGCAGCTTATGGGGTGCCGAGCAGTACTTC
CASSLWGAEQYF
>NA|few|TRBV18|TRBJ1-6
TGTGCCAGCTCACCAGCGGGGTACTCACCCCTCCACTTT
CASSPAGYSPLHF
>TRBD2|NA|TRBV10-3|TRBJ2-1
TGTGCCATCATGGGGGGGGTCTCCTACAATGAGCAGTTCTTC
CAIMGGVSYNEQFF
>TRBD1|NA|TRBV7-6|TRBJ2-7
TGTGCCAGCAGCCAGTACCGGGACAGGGGCTCCTACGAGCAGTACTTC
CASSQYRDRGSYEQYF
>TRBD2|once|TRBV9|TRBJ2-1
TGTGCCAGCAGCGGGCTAGCGGGGGAGACCTACAATGAGCAGTTCTTC
CASSGLAGETYNEQFF
>NA|NA|TRBV18|TRBJ2-7
TGTGCCAGCTCACCGTCTTCAGTCTACGAGCAGTACTTC
CASSPSSVYEQYF
>NA|NA|TRBV5-1|TRBJ1-1
TGCGCCAGCAGTCGAAGAGGAGACACTGAAGCTTTCTTT
CASSRRGDTEAFF
>TRBD1|NA|TRBV7-8|TRBJ1-1
TGTGCCAGCAGCTTAGGACAGGGGGGATTGAACACTGAAGCTTTCTTT
CASSLGQGGLNTEAFF
>NA|NA|TRBV4-1|TRBJ2-1
TGCGCCAGCAGCCAAGCAGGGAATGAGCAGTTCTTC
CASSQAGNEQFF
>NA|few|TRBV28|TRBJ2-5
TGTGCCAGCAGAAAGGACCTAGGGATAGGAGAGACCCAGTACTTC
CASRKDLGIGETQYF
>NA|NA|TRBV5-4|TRBJ2-5
TGTGCCAGCAGCTTGGTGAGCGGGGACAAGACCCAGTACTTC
CASSLVSGDKTQYF
>TRBD1|NA|TRBV3-1/TRBV3-2|TRBJ2-7
TGTGCCAGCAGCCAAGGGTACAGGGGGAACTACGAGCAGTACTTC
CASSQGYRGNYEQYF